Listed here is a single TCR beta chain. Antigen unknown. This sample was taken from a study of cytomegalovirus exposure and HLA in healthy donors. Whole-study findings and limits: Analysis was performed later, and it showed HLA-associated TCR beta chains to be more clonally expanded than equally common others. Earlier analysis yielded a pattern in which most TCR beta V segments were productive about 90% or about 30% of the time. Investigators reported 150 to 200 TCR beta chains as tied to cytomegalovirus.

Deletions cut 0 bases from V and 4 bases from J, with 9 bases between. The CDR3 extends over 15 amino acids. Germline loops: CDR1 MGHRA, CDR2 YSYEKL. Primers: 60 Vbeta forward and 13 Jbeta reverse. This table comes from immunoSEQ multiplex PCR, and its TCRdb copy is limited to in-frame clones, with some not included. This sample's table has roughly 33,000 clones. V and J are TRBV4-1 and TRBJ2-2; a weak D match, TRBD1 (5 bases). This clonotype was sampled from a woman aged 40 to 55 in good health and CMV-seropositive. Sequencing used PBMCs. CDR3 residues: CASSQEGQGTGELFF. DNA for the CDR3: TGCGCCAGCAGCCAAGAAGGCCAGGGCACCGGGGAGCTGTTTTTT.